The count of the clone carrying this T cell receptor beta chain is one. The record originates from a study of identifying expanded T cells in peripheral blood. The data were produced by immunoSEQ multiplex PCR, yet TCRdb's version contains in-frame clones alone and is incomplete. The table shows 90,000 to 120,000 clones, with around 89% occurring only once. Germline V gene sequence: CDR1 SGHNT, CDR2 YYREEE (reference sequence). The germline V and J ends were trimmed by 0 bases and 0 bases, with 12 bases remaining between them. The CDR3 is 16 residues long. The J gene is TRBJ1-1, the V gene TRBV5-4; D gene ambiguous. The receptor comes from a person aged 18 to 70 in good health. Source material: blood. The CDR3 loop is CASSLERARMNTEAFF. In DNA form, the CDR3 reads TGTGCCAGCAGCTTGGAGAGGGCAAGGATGAACACTGAAGCTTTCTTT.